The clone carrying this T cell receptor beta chain was seen a handful of times. Its antigen is not known. Trimming left V 3 bases short and J 6 bases short, with 13 bases between. In germline, CDR1 is SGHAT, CDR2 FQNNGV. The CDR3 has 14 residues. A sample-barcoded 5' primer and a J-beta primer mix were used in a second PCR of roughly 6 to 12 cycles. Sequencing yielded, for each sample, at least 2.5 million paired-end reads carrying CDR3. Each CDR3 protein gets one entry after TCRdb re-called the 5' RACE reads with MiXCR. Of 700,000 or so distinct CDR3 sequences listed, less than 45% were seen once; the top ten hold around 30%. The data were taken from a study of blood T cells in healthy people across ages. Study results and caveats: CMV status of donors was unknown, possibly confounding expanded clonotype changes.

The sequence was obtained from a man aged 80 or over in good health. Material for sequencing was blood. The V gene is TRBV11-2, the J gene TRBJ2-3, with D possibly matching TRBD2 (6 bases). The CDR3 region is CASSFLGGVDTQYF. CDR3 DNA: TGTGCCAGCAGCTTTTTAGGAGGGGTGGATACGCAGTATTTT.